The 13 T cell receptor beta chains listed next were all sequenced from one sample in a study of breast tumors, draining lymph nodes, adjacent tissues. TCRdb passed the multiplex PCR reads through MiXCR, listing each CDR3 protein once. The table includes about 21,000 distinct CDR3 sequences, roughly 40% detected once. The sample comprised breast tumor tissue. These receptors were obtained from a female donor with breast cancer. Some clones in this sample may be carry-over from other donors' samples.

This chain links TRBV9 with TRBJ2-2; D call uncertain. Germline loops: CDR1 SGDLS, CDR2 YYNGEE. Trimming left V 5 bases short and J 3 bases short, with 5 bases between. The CDR3 spans 12 residues. CDR3 DNA: TGTGCCAGCAGTGAGTACACCGGGGAGCTGTTTTTT. It specifies CASSEYTGELFF.

For this clonotype: A much larger clone lies one base from this, so it may be a read error. The conserved final phenylalanine or tryptophan is absent from the CDR3, which likely points to a read error. The chain uses TRBV9 and TRBJ2-5; D is possibly TRBD2 (6 bases). The V gene's germline CDR1 is SGDLS and CDR2 YYNGEE. This CDR3 is 13 amino acids long. The ends were cut back, 4 bases at V and 5 bases at J, with 12 bases in the middle. CDR3 coding DNA: TGTGCCAGCAGCCCTAGCGCCGGCGAGACCCAGTACTCC. Protein product: CASSPSAGETQYS.

A few counts support this clonotype. With a much larger clone just one base away, this may be a read error. This chain joins TRBV5-8 and TRBJ2-3, with D maybe TRBD1 (7 bases). CDR3 length equals 16 residues. The germline V gene encodes CDR1 SGHTS and CDR2 YDEGEE. Trimming left V 4 bases short and J 3 bases short, with 18 bases between. CDR3 sequence reads: CASSPGTAGGTDTQYF. The DNA of the CDR3 is TGTGCCAGCAGCCCGGGGACAGCGGGCGGAACAGATACGCAGTATTTT.

This clonotype was seen more than once but under ten times. The CDR3 sequence is CGVTGTDTYEQYF. The CDR3 region has the DNA TGCGGTGTTACCGGGACAGATACCTACGAGCAGTACTTC. The gene calls are TRBV20-1 and TRBJ2-7; 7 nucleotides align to TRBD1. This CDR3 is 13 amino acids long. The germline V gene has CDR1 DFQATT and CDR2 SNEGSKA (reference sequence).

The chain employs TRBV10-2 and TRBJ2-1; no definite D call. The germline V gene has CDR1 WSHSY and CDR2 SAAADI. This CDR3 has 16 residues. V lost 0 bases to trimming and J lost 3 bases, with 12 bases between them. The CDR3 DNA reads as TGCGCCAGCAGTGAGTCGAGGAAGCGATACTACAATGAGCAGTTCTTC. Its translation is CASSESRKRYYNEQFF.

This clonotype has a count of ten or more. The V gene is TRBV9, the J gene TRBJ2-3, with D unresolved. The V and J ends lost 0 bases and 3 bases respectively, with 5 bases between them. CDR3 length: 13 amino acids. The germline V gene has CDR1 SGDLS and CDR2 YYNGEE. CDR3 nucleotides: TGTGCCAGCAGCGTAGTAGAGACAGATACGCAGTATTTT. Encoded protein: CASSVVETDTQYF.

V usage is TRBV11-3 and J usage is TRBJ2-7; the match to TRBD1 covers 7 bases. Germline V CDR1 and CDR2: SGHNT, YENEEA. The CDR3 length is 14 residues. V was clipped by 1 base and J by 6 bases; unmatched bases: 6. The CDR3 DNA is TGTGCCAGCAGCTTAGGGGGGACAGATGCCGAGCAGTACTTC. Protein sequence: CASSLGGTDAEQYF. Together with reference TRBV11-3 and TRBJ2-7, the CDR3 gives the full variable domain: EAGVVQSPRYKIIEKKQPVAFWCNPISGHNTLYWYLQNLGQGPELLIRYENEEAVDDSQLPKDRFSAERLKGVDSTLKIQPAELGDSAVYLCASSLGGTDAEQYFGPGTRLTVT.

This clonotype was seen just once. The chain has TRBV6-1 and TRBJ2-7; TRBD1 is a possible D gene (6 bases). In germline, CDR1 is MNHNS, CDR2 SASEGT. V was shortened by 0 bases and J by 6 bases, with 9 bases between the two germline ends. The CDR3 extends over 13 amino acids. The CDR3 nucleotides read TGTGCCAGCAGTGAAGCGCCCAGGGGCGAGCAGTACTTC. This codes for CASSEAPRGEQYF.

V and J are TRBV7-9 and TRBJ2-3; D unresolved. The CDR3 contains 12 residues. Germline CDR1 reads SEHNR; CDR2 reads FQNEAQ (reference sequence). CDR3 nucleotides: TGTGTCAGTAGCCAGGCCACAGATACGCAGTATTTT. Residues: CVSSQATDTQYF. Full variable domain (remainder filled in from reference TRBV7-9 and TRBJ2-3): DTGVSQNPRHKITKRGQNVTFRCDPISEHNRLYWYRQTLGQGPEFLTYFQNEAQLEKSRLLSDRFSAERPKGSFSTLEIQRTEQGDSAMYLCVSSQATDTQYFGPGTRLTVL.

In this sample, this clonotype is medium-sized (0.01 to 0.1%). The gene calls are TRBV5-1 and TRBJ2-3; D is ambiguous. Germline values: CDR1 SGHRS, CDR2 YFSETQ. V was shortened by 2 bases and J by 4 bases, with 8 bases between the two germline ends. The CDR3 is made up of 13 amino acids. CDR3 in DNA: TGCGCCAGCAGCTTAGTAGGTCCAGATACGCAGTATTTT. Its translation: CASSLVGPDTQYF.

In this sample, this clonotype turned up many times. The chain employs TRBV5-1 and TRBJ2-1, with TRBD1 matching over 8 bases. CDR3 size: 14 residues. The germline CDR1 and CDR2 sequences are SGHRS and YFSETQ. Trimming removed 5 bases from V and 6 bases from J; junction bases left unmatched: 7. The CDR3 reads CASSTGQGGNEQFF. The CDR3 DNA reads TGCGCCAGCAGTACCGGACAGGGAGGCAATGAGCAGTTCTTC.

The chain combines TRBV5-1 with TRBJ1-2; 12 bases line up with TRBD1. Germline V gives CDR1 SGHRS, CDR2 YFSETQ. The CDR3 has 14 amino acids. The trim removed 2 bases at V and 8 bases at J, leaving 4 bases unmatched. CDR3 DNA: TGCGCCAGCAGCTTAACCGGGACAGGGGGCGGCTACACCTTC. This codes for CASSLTGTGGGYTF.

This clonotype came up many times. The J gene is TRBJ1-2, the V gene TRBV15, with D perhaps TRBD1 (5 bases). Germline V gives CDR1 LNHNV, CDR2 YYDKDF (reference sequence). Trimming cost V 5 bases and J 7 bases, with 14 bases left between them. The CDR3 is 13 amino acids. CDR3 loop: CATSPGGSGGYTF. The CDR3 nucleotides are TGTGCCACCAGCCCCGGGGGATCGGGTGGCTACACCTTC.